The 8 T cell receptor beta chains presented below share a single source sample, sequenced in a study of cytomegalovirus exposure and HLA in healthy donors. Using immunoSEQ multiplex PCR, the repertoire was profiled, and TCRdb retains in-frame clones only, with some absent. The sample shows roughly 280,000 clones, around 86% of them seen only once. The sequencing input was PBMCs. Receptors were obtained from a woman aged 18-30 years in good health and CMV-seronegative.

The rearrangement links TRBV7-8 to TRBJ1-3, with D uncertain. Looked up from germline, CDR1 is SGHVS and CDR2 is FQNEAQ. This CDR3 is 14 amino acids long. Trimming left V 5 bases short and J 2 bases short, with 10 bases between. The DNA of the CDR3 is TGTGCCAGCAGCCTGCCTACGGCTGGAAACACCATATATTTT. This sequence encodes CASSLPTAGNTIYF.

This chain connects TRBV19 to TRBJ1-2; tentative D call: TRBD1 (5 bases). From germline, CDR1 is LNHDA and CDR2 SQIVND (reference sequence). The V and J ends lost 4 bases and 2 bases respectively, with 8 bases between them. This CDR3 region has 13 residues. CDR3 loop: CASSKAGNYGYTF. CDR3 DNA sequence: TGTGCCAGTAGTAAGGCAGGGAACTATGGCTACACCTTC.

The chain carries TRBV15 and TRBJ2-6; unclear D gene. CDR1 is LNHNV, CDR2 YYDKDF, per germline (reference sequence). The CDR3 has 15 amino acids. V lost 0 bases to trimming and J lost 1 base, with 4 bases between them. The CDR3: CATSRDNSGANVLTF. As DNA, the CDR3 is TGTGCCACCAGCAGAGACAATTCTGGGGCCAACGTCCTGACTTTC. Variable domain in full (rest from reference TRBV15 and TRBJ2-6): DAMVIQNPRYQVTQFGKPVTLSCSQTLNHNVMYWYQQKSSQAPKLLFHYYDKDFNNEADTPDNFQSRRPNTSFCFLDIRSPGLGDTAMYLCATSRDNSGANVLTFGAGSRLTVL.

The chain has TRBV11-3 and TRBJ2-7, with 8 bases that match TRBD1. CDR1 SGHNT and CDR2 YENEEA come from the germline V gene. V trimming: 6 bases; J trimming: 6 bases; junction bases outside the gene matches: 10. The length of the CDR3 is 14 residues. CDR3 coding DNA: TGTGCCAGCAGTTGGCCCGGACAGGGAATCGAGCAGTACTTC. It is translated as CASSWPGQGIEQYF.

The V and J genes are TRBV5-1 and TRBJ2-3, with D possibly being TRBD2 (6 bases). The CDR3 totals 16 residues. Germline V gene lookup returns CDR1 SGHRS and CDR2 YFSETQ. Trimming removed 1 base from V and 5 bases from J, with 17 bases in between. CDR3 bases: TGCGCCAGCAGCTTGCCTGGAGGGATTAGAGGAGATACGCAGTATTTT. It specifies CASSLPGGIRGDTQYF.

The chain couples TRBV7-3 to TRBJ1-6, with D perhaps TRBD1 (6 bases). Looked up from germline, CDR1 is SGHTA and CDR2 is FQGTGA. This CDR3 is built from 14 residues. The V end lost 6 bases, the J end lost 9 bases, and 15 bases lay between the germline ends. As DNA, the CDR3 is TGTGCCAGCAGACCCGGACAGTTGAGTTCACCCCTCCACTTT. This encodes CASRPGQLSSPLHF.

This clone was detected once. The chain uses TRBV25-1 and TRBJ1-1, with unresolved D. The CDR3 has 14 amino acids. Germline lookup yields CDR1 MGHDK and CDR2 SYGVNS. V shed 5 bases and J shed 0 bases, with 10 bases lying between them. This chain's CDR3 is CASSTRQVNTEAFF. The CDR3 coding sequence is TGTGCCAGCAGTACACGACAAGTGAACACTGAAGCTTTCTTT.

The CDR3 DNA is TGTGCCAGCAGCCTCAGCGGATACTCCTACGAGCAGTACTTC. Amino acids: CASSLSGYSYEQYF. This chain joins TRBV7-8 and TRBJ2-7; D may be TRBD2 (5 bases). Germline assignment: CDR1 SGHVS and CDR2 FQNEAQ. Trimming cost V 5 bases and J 0 bases, with 11 bases left between them. The CDR3 is made up of 14 amino acids.